Listed here are 4 T cell receptor beta chains from one sample, sequenced in a study of tumor and adjacent non-tumor tissue in lung cancer. The template was RNA from unsorted bulk tissue. A modified ARM-PCR protocol with three rounds of nested PCR amplified TCRbeta. A single record per CDR3 protein comes from TCRdb applying MiXCR to the multiplex PCR reads. The sample yields about 68,000 distinct CDR3 sequences, 60% seen once. Sequenced sample: lung tumor tissue. The receptors stem from a man aged 45-65 years with non-small cell lung cancer.

At least ten counts were recorded for this clonotype. The chain is built from TRBV6-1 and TRBJ2-7; 7 nucleotides line up with TRBD2. This CDR3 is built from 14 residues. The germline V gene encodes CDR1 MNHNS and CDR2 SASEGT. Trimming removed 1 base from V and 3 bases from J; junction bases left unmatched: 3. In nucleotides, the CDR3 is TGTGCCAGCAGTGAAGGGTGGGGGGGCTACGAGCAGTACTTC. This gives the protein CASSEGWGGYEQYF.

In regard to this clonotype: The conserved closing phenylalanine or tryptophan is absent in this CDR3, likely reflecting a read error. The chain carries TRBV4-2 and TRBJ2-2; D is undetermined. Germline V gives CDR1 LGHNA, CDR2 YNFKEQ. The CDR3 consists of 13 residues. CDR3 sequence (DNA): TGTGCCAGCACAGACAAGAACACCAGGGAGCTGTTTCTT. The encoded protein is CASTDKNTRELFL.

To note about this clonotype: Since the CDR3 does not end with the conserved phenylalanine or tryptophan, this likely comes from a read error. This chain links TRBV28 with TRBJ1-6; 7 nucleotides match TRBD1. The CDR3 is 15 amino acids. Looked up from germline, CDR1 is MDHEN and CDR2 is SYDVKM. The V and J ends lost 4 bases and 11 bases, in that order; junction bases with no gene match: 11. The chain's CDR3 is CASSSWTGANPPLHY. CDR3 DNA sequence: TGTGCCAGCAGTTCCTGGACAGGAGCAAATCCACCCCTCCACTAT.

On this clonotype itself: Since the CDR3 does not end with the conserved phenylalanine or tryptophan, this likely comes from a read error. The chain couples TRBV11-2 to TRBJ1-1, with no clear D. Looked up from germline, CDR1 is SGHAT and CDR2 is FQNNGV. V was shortened by 11 bases and J by 3 bases, with 19 bases between the two germline ends. The CDR3 runs to 14 residues. CDR3 sequence: CAGCYTSVDTEAFL. CDR3 coding DNA: TGTGCCGGCTGCTATACGTCAGTGGACACTGAAGCTTTCTTA.